These T cell receptor beta chains were read from a single sample in a study of OX40 agonist ivuxolimab in advanced cancers. TCRdb's table, derived via immunoSEQ multiplex PCR, lists solely in-frame clones and lacks some. Of tens of thousands of clones detected, about 90% appear once; the ten largest clones hold around 25%. The sequencing used CD4+ or CD8+ T cells sorted from blood, collected in a trial of the OX40 agonist ivuxolimab. The receptors originated from an adult with an advanced solid tumor such as melanoma, head and neck, liver or kidney cancer. The conserved cysteine and the conserved F or W are not part of the CDR3 here. Fields, in order: D gene, V gene, CDR3 protein. A D gene is named only where the DNA matches it firmly.

d_call: -
v_call: TRBV28
cdr3_aa: ASSLGPGGTDTQY

d_call: -
v_call: TRBV29-1
cdr3_aa: SVERKGSKNIQY

d_call: -
v_call: TRBV5-1
cdr3_aa: ASSLKGLWWGVEEKLF

d_call: -
v_call: TRBV21-1
cdr3_aa: ASSKGRGKDTQY

d_call: -
v_call: TRBV6-6
cdr3_aa: ASSSPSPLH

d_call: -
v_call: TRBV6-1
cdr3_aa: ASSGALQGHSNQPQH

d_call: -
v_call: TRBV30
cdr3_aa: AWMGGNGYT

d_call: -
v_call: TRBV28
cdr3_aa: ASLGGDPSYNSPLH

d_call: -
v_call: TRBV25-1
cdr3_aa: ASSELGSNQPQH

d_call: TRBD1
v_call: TRBV19
cdr3_aa: ASSPQQGRLDGYT

d_call: -
v_call: TRBV2
cdr3_aa: ASSEEFLWETDTQY

d_call: TRBD1
v_call: TRBV2
cdr3_aa: ASSEGERGQDNQPQH

d_call: -
v_call: TRBV19
cdr3_aa: ASSVYGNTGELF

d_call: TRBD1
v_call: TRBV28
cdr3_aa: ASSSDRELNTEAF

d_call: -
v_call: TRBV7-3
cdr3_aa: ASSLQVLGRLPGGGYT

d_call: -
v_call: TRBV29-1
cdr3_aa: SSWTGTEAF

d_call: TRBD1
v_call: TRBV28
cdr3_aa: ASRQGDQPQH

d_call: -
v_call: TRBV28
cdr3_aa: ASSPLPTNEKLF

d_call: -
v_call: TRBV10-3
cdr3_aa: AISPYSNQPQH

d_call: -
v_call: TRBV6-6
cdr3_aa: ASSYEVPLGPQH

d_call: TRBD2
v_call: TRBV6-5
cdr3_aa: ATWAGEADTQY

d_call: -
v_call: TRBV7-2
cdr3_aa: ASSPGDWNTEAF

d_call: -
v_call: TRBV5-1
cdr3_aa: ASSLDVNTEAF

d_call: -
v_call: TRBV27
cdr3_aa: ASSLDPPRNEKLF

d_call: TRBD2
v_call: TRBV15
cdr3_aa: ATSGGLARYNEQF

d_call: -
v_call: TRBV6-1
cdr3_aa: ASSVLQFNQPQH

d_call: -
v_call: TRBV10-1
cdr3_aa: ASRRTDYGYT

d_call: TRBD2
v_call: TRBV27
cdr3_aa: ASSEALAGFLNEQF

d_call: TRBD2
v_call: TRBV25-1
cdr3_aa: ASSCTSGKGNTGELF

d_call: TRBD2
v_call: TRBV15
cdr3_aa: ATSRDWVGRGYNEQF

d_call: -
v_call: TRBV6-5
cdr3_aa: ASSYSEGWTEAF

d_call: TRBD2
v_call: TRBV5-4
cdr3_aa: ASSSQGLEQF

d_call: TRBD1
v_call: TRBV5-8
cdr3_aa: ASSLGDRGRIQPQH

d_call: -
v_call: TRBV4-1
cdr3_aa: ASSLSGRTDTQY

d_call: -
v_call: TRBV6-5
cdr3_aa: AIGSSPYNEQF

d_call: -
v_call: TRBV15
cdr3_aa: ATSGHMGKNIQY

d_call: -
v_call: TRBV14
cdr3_aa: ASSQDLNSLSSGANVLT